The rows below give T cell receptor beta chains drawn from one sample of a study of metastatic and nonmetastatic thyroid tumors. TCRdb re-analyzed the PCR reads using MiXCR. The sample records some 12,000 clones, approximately 12% being singletons. The sample consisted of blood. These receptors all stem from a female donor with papillary thyroid cancer or a benign thyroid nodule (not recorded which). Some clones in this sample may be carry-over from other donors' samples. Each CDR3 is given with its conserved first and last residue. The D gene is left open where the match is weak. Rows give clone size only sometimes, using once, few, many, or a class for an expanded clone.

len	v_gene	d_gene	j_gene	abundance	CDR3aa	CDR3nt
13	TRBV20-1	-	TRBJ2-4	many	CSARGIRGNIQYF	TGCAGTGCTAGAGGGATTCGGGGAAACATTCAGTACTTC
13	TRBV30	-	TRBJ2-3	medium-sized	CAWSVWPPDTQYF	TGTGCCTGGAGTGTGTGGCCCCCAGATACGCAGTATTTT
15	TRBV4-1	-	TRBJ2-1	many	CASSQGGRLGNEQFF	TGCGCCAGCAGCCAAGGGGGGAGACTAGGCAATGAGCAGTTCTTC
14	TRBV6-1	-	TRBJ1-1	few	CASRQVRGNTEVLF	TGTGCCAGCAGACAGGTCCGGGGGAACACTGAAGTTTTATTT
15	TRBV9	TRBD1	TRBJ2-1	many	CASSVAGQGGNEQFF	TGTGCCAGCAGCGTAGCGGGACAGGGCGGTAATGAGCAGTTCTTC
16	TRBV3-1	-	TRBJ1-1	medium-sized	CASSHQRSRGNTEAFF	TGTGCCAGCAGTCATCAGAGGTCCAGGGGGAACACTGAAGCTTTCTTT
16	TRBV9	-	TRBJ2-1	many	CASSLGTTASYNEQFF	TGTGCCAGCAGCCTAGGAACAACGGCCTCCTACAATGAGCAGTTCTTC
15	TRBV11-2	-	TRBJ1-1	many	CASSLPLVGNTEAFF	TGTGCCAGCAGCCTCCCATTGGTGGGGAACACTGAAGCTTTCTTT
15	TRBV12-3/TRBV12-4	-	TRBJ1-5	few	CASILAGFLNQPQHF	TGTGCCAGCATTTTAGCAGGGTTCCTCAATCAGCCCCAGCATTTT
16	TRBV18	-	TRBJ2-3	many	CASSPRVGTYTDTQYF	TGTGCCAGCTCACCCAGGGTTGGGACCTACACAGATACGCAGTATTTT
15	TRBV7-3	-	TRBJ2-1	many	CASSSDYGVHNEQFF	TGTGCCAGCAGCTCCGACTATGGTGTACACAATGAGCAGTTCTTC
15	TRBV3-1	-	TRBJ2-3	many	CASSQDTSRTDTQYF	TGTGCCAGCAGCCAAGATACGTCGCGGACAGATACGCAGTATTTT
12	TRBV18	-	TRBJ2-7	medium-sized	CASSPDPYEQYF	TGTGCCAGCTCACCAGACCCCTACGAGCAGTACTTC
11	TRBV5-1	-	TRBJ2-1	many	CASSLGSEQFF	TGCGCCAGCAGCTTGGGCAGTGAGCAGTTCTTC
13	TRBV28	-	TRBJ2-2	medium-sized	CASSPWNTGELFF	TGTGCCAGCAGTCCGTGGAACACCGGGGAGCTGTTTTTT
15	TRBV5-1	TRBD1	TRBJ1-4	-	CASSASGGTNEKLFF	TGCGCCAGCAGCGCCTCAGGGGGGACTAATGAAAAACTGTTTTTT
12	TRBV5-1	-	TRBJ2-1	many	CASSLNYNEQFF	TGCGCCAGCAGCCTGAACTACAATGAGCAGTTCTTC
15	TRBV2	-	TRBJ1-1	-	CASSEASRVDTEAFF	TGTGCCAGCAGTGAAGCGTCTAGGGTCGACACTGAAGCTTTCTTT
12	TRBV27	-	TRBJ2-1	few	CASRGPLYDQFF	TGTGCCAGCAGAGGACCTTTGTATGATCAGTTCTTC
13	TRBV2	-	TRBJ2-7	medium-sized	CASSGGLIYEQYF	TGTGCCAGCAGTGGGGGACTGATCTACGAGCAGTACTTC
14	TRBV5-4	-	TRBJ2-5	-	CASRAQGAQETQYF	TGTGCCAGCAGGGCCCAGGGTGCACAAGAGACCCAGTACTTC
15	TRBV4-1	-	TRBJ1-5	medium-sized	CASSPSGGGDQPQHF	TGCGCCAGCAGCCCTTCGGGTGGGGGCGATCAGCCCCAGCATTTT
13	TRBV14	TRBD1	TRBJ2-7	-	CASSKGQGAMQYF	TGTGCCAGCAGTAAAGGACAGGGGGCGATGCAGTACTTC
13	TRBV6-1	TRBD1	TRBJ2-1	many	CASSGGQYNEQFF	TGTGCCAGCAGTGGGGGACAGTACAATGAGCAGTTCTTC
15	TRBV5-1	-	TRBJ1-4	many	CASSSQSPGEEKLFF	TGCGCCAGCAGCTCACAATCGCCGGGGGAGGAAAAACTGTTTTTT
16	TRBV6-5	TRBD2	TRBJ2-7	medium-sized	CASSYDSSGFYYEQYF	TGTGCCAGCAGTTATGACTCTAGCGGTTTTTACTACGAGCAGTACTTC
17	TRBV7-9	-	TRBJ1-6	many	CASSLVAASSYNSPLHF	TGTGCCAGCAGCTTAGTGGCAGCTAGCTCCTATAATTCACCCCTCCACTTT
16	TRBV7-8	-	TRBJ2-3	many	CASSLGLGGSTDTQYF	TGTGCCAGCAGCTTAGGGTTGGGGGGAAGCACAGATACGCAGTATTTT
16	TRBV11-1	-	TRBJ2-3	-	CASSLASGEWGDTQYF	TGTGCCAGCAGCTTAGCCTCCGGGGAGTGGGGAGATACGCAGTATTTT
16	TRBV2	TRBD2	TRBJ2-1	many	CASKLGLAGIYNEQFF	TGTGCCAGCAAACTAGGGCTAGCGGGTATCTACAATGAGCAGTTCTTC
15	TRBV4-2	TRBD2	TRBJ2-7	medium-sized	CASSQDRSGSYEQYF	TGTGCCAGCAGCCAAGATAGGAGCGGGAGTTACGAGCAGTACTTC
11	TRBV7-9	-	TRBJ1-1	medium-sized	CASSSSSEAFF	TGTGCCAGCAGCTCTAGCTCTGAAGCTTTCTTT
15	TRBV5-1	TRBD1	TRBJ1-4	many	CASSPPGTGNEKLFF	TGCGCCAGCAGCCCACCCGGGACAGGGAATGAGAAACTGTTTTTT
16	TRBV5-1	-	TRBJ2-7	-	CASSYAGGGGAYEQYF	TGCGCCAGCAGCTACGCCGGGGGTGGTGGGGCCTACGAGCAGTACTTC
17	TRBV4-1	-	TRBJ2-2	medium-sized	CASSQDRKRPGTGELFF	TGCGCCAGCAGCCAAGATCGGAAGCGCCCGGGCACCGGGGAGCTGTTTTTT
13	TRBV30	-	TRBJ1-5	medium-sized	CAWGPGASQPQHF	TGTGCCTGGGGACCCGGGGCGAGTCAGCCCCAGCATTTT
15	TRBV25-1	TRBD1	TRBJ1-1	medium-sized	CASSVTGGMNTEAFF	TGTGCCAGCAGTGTGACAGGGGGGATGAACACTGAAGCTTTCTTT
13	TRBV20-1	TRBD1	TRBJ1-5	-	CSARGGQSGPQHF	TGCAGTGCTAGAGGGGGACAGTCCGGGCCCCAGCATTTT
16	TRBV28	TRBD1	TRBJ1-6	many	CASSLGTGGVSSPLHF	TGTGCCAGCAGTTTAGGGACAGGGGGAGTAAGTTCACCCCTCCACTTT
14	TRBV7-2	TRBD1	TRBJ1-4	many	CASSSGQGEEKLFF	TGTGCCAGCAGCTCGGGACAGGGGGAAGAAAAACTGTTTTTT
16	TRBV3-1	-	TRBJ2-1	-	CPSCWHSLGSYNEQFF	TGTCCCAGCTGCTGGCACTCCCTGGGCTCCTACAATGAGCAGTTCTTC
13	TRBV24-1	TRBD1	TRBJ2-5	medium-sized	CATDRGPGETQYF	TGTGCCACCGACAGGGGGCCGGGAGAGACCCAGTACTTC
14	TRBV3-1	-	TRBJ2-1	-	CASSQDSSYNEQFF	TGTGCCAGCAGCCAAGACTCATCCTACAATGAGCAGTTCTTC
15	TRBV24-1	-	TRBJ2-1	-	CATSDLDGAYNEQFF	TGTGCCACCAGTGATTTGGACGGGGCCTACAATGAGCAGTTCTTC
13	TRBV20-1	TRBD1	TRBJ2-7	many	CSAWDSRSYEQYF	TGCAGTGCTTGGGACAGTCGCTCCTACGAGCAGTACTTC
13	TRBV11-2	-	TRBJ2-1	many	CASSLQGWNEQFF	TGTGCCAGCAGCTTACAGGGATGGAATGAGCAGTTCTTC
17	TRBV7-9	-	TRBJ2-1	many	CASSFGRRRSSYNEQFF	TGTGCCAGCAGCTTTGGTAGGCGGAGGAGCTCCTACAATGAGCAGTTCTTC
15	TRBV5-1	TRBD2	TRBJ2-1	-	CASSLERDPYNEQFF	TGCGCCAGTAGCTTGGAGCGGGACCCCTACAATGAGCAGTTCTTC
13	TRBV24-1	-	TRBJ2-3	many	CATKGGKTDTQYF	TGTGCCACCAAGGGCGGGAAGACAGATACGCAGTATTTT
12	TRBV30	-	TRBJ2-7	-	CAWTDGDYEQYF	TGTGCCTGGACGGACGGGGACTACGAGCAGTACTTC
17	TRBV6-1	TRBD1	TRBJ1-5	medium-sized	CASRNPGQTYANQPQHF	TGTGCCAGCAGGAACCCGGGACAGACCTATGCCAATCAGCCCCAGCATTTT
13	TRBV2	-	TRBJ2-3	many	CASSVLAADTQYF	TGTGCCAGCAGTGTCCTAGCTGCAGATACGCAGTATTTT